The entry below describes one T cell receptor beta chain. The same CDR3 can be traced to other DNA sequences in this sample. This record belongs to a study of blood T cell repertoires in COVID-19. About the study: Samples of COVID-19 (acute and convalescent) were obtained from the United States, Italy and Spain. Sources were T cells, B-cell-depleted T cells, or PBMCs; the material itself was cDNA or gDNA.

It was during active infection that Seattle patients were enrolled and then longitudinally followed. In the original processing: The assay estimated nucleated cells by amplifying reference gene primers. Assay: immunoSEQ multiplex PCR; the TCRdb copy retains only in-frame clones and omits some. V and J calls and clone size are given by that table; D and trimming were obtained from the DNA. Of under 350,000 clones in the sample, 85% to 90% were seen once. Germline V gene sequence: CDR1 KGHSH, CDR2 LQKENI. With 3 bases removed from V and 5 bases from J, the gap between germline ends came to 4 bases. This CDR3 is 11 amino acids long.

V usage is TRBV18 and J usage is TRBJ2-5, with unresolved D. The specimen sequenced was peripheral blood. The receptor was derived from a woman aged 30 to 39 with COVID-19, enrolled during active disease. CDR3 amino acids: CASSPEETQYF. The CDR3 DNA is TGTGCCAGCTCACCGGAGGAGACCCAGTACTTC.